These 11 T cell receptor beta chains originate from one sample sequenced in a study of identical twins' blood T cells. A single record per CDR3 protein comes from TCRdb applying MiXCR to the 5' RACE reads. The sample has roughly 380,000 distinct CDR3 sequences, roughly 27% seen once. Sequencing was carried out using PBMCs. The receptors were gathered from a woman between 18 and 55 years old in good health.

In regard to this clonotype: This may come from a read error, since a much larger clone is one base off. The chain recombines TRBV29-1 with TRBJ1-1, with D hard to call. This CDR3 is 10 amino acids long. Germline V CDR1 and CDR2: SQVTM, ANQGSEA. The CDR3 protein is CSVGDTEALF. CDR3 coding DNA: TGCAGCGTTGGTGACACTGAAGCTCTCTTT.

V is TRBV9 and J is TRBJ1-1; D is perhaps TRBD1 (5 bases). CDR1 is SGDLS, CDR2 YYNGEE, per germline. This CDR3 spans 15 amino acids. V was trimmed by 0 bases and J by 1 base, leaving 10 bases between them. The CDR3 nucleotides read TGTGCCAGCAGCGTAGGGGAGGGACCGAACACTGAAGCTTTCTTT. Its protein is CASSVGEGPNTEAFF. Combining the CDR3 with reference TRBV9 and TRBJ1-1 gives the whole variable domain DSGVTQTPKHLITATGQRVTLRCSPRSGDLSVYWYQQSLDQGLQFLIQYYNGEERAKGNILERFSAQQFPDLHSELNLSSLELGDSALYFCASSVGEGPNTEAFFGQGTRLTVV.

This clonotype was observed many times. This chain links TRBV20-1 with TRBJ1-5; possible D gene TRBD1, 5 bases. Per the germline V gene, CDR1 is DFQATT and CDR2 is SNEGSKA (reference sequence). This CDR3 is built from 14 residues. V shed 2 bases and J shed 2 bases, with 10 bases lying between them. The CDR3 is CSARQGGGNQPQHF. As DNA, the CDR3 is TGCAGTGCTAGACAGGGAGGTGGCAATCAGCCCCAGCATTTT.

This clonotype was detected a few times. The gene calls are TRBV12-5 and TRBJ2-2, with D possibly being TRBD1 (5 bases). Germline V gene data show CDR1 as LGHNT and CDR2 as FRNRAP. Trimming left V 2 bases short and J 5 bases short, with 15 bases between. CDR3 length equals 16 residues. As DNA, the CDR3 is TGTGCTAGTGGTTTGTGGGCAGGGAAGTATACCGGGGAGCTGTTTTTT. It yields the protein CASGLWAGKYTGELFF.

Ten or more counts support this clonotype. V and J are TRBV5-1 and TRBJ2-3; D uncertain. V was cut by 0 bases and J by 4 bases, with 9 bases left in between. The CDR3 consists of 14 residues. The germline gives CDR1 SGHRS, CDR2 YFSETQ. In DNA form, the CDR3 reads TGCGCCAGCAGCTTGGAAGTCAGGTCAGATACGCAGTATTTT. The encoded protein is CASSLEVRSDTQYF.

DNA of the CDR3: TGCGCCAGCAGCTTCCTAGCGGGGATAAACAATGAGCAGTTCTTC. This encodes CASSFLAGINNEQFF. The chain recombines TRBV5-1 with TRBJ2-1; 9 nucleotides align to TRBD2. J lost 5 bases, V lost 2 bases, and 5 bases had no gene match. CDR3 size: 15 residues. Germline CDR1 reads SGHRS; CDR2 reads YFSETQ.

Remarks on this clonotype: A much larger clone lies one base from this, so it may be a read error. J is TRBJ2-1 and V is TRBV3-1; D gene ambiguous. The CDR3 has 13 amino acids. Germline CDR1 is LGHDT and CDR2 is YNNKEL (reference sequence). The CDR3 DNA reads TGTGCCAGCAGCCAAGGGGGTTACAATGGGCAGTTCTTC. It translates to CASSQGGYNGQFF.

This clonotype was picked up a small number of times. The chain links TRBV27 to TRBJ2-7, with D perhaps matching TRBD2 (5 bases). The germline V and J ends were trimmed by 5 bases and 0 bases, with 11 bases remaining between them. The germline gives CDR1 MNHEY, CDR2 SMNVEV (reference sequence). The CDR3 is made up of 14 amino acids. CDR3 residues: CASSVRTPSYEQYF. CDR3 DNA sequence: TGTGCCAGCAGTGTCAGGACTCCCTCCTACGAGCAGTACTTC.

This rearrangement joins TRBV5-1 to TRBJ2-7, with a weak D call TRBD2 (5 bases). The CDR3 covers 13 residues. Germline CDR1 SGHRS, CDR2 YFSETQ. V was trimmed by 4 bases and J by 1 base, leaving 9 bases between them. CDR3 DNA: TGCGCCAGCAGCCCCGGGGAATCCTACGAGCAGTACTTC. Protein sequence: CASSPGESYEQYF.

This clonotype was detected only a few times. Here the CDR3 reads CASSHSRQGGYTF. The CDR3, as DNA: TGTGCCAGCAGCCATTCCCGACAGGGGGGCTACACCTTC. The rearrangement links TRBV3-1 to TRBJ1-2; 8 bases are a match to TRBD1. V shed 3 bases, J shed 8 bases, and the junction held 5 bases outside the gene matches. The CDR3 is 13 amino acids. Germline CDR1 LGHDT, CDR2 YNNKEL (reference sequence).

The genes are TRBV3-1 and TRBJ1-2; D remains ambiguous. CDR1 is LGHDT and CDR2 is YNNKEL in the germline V gene (reference sequence). The length of the CDR3 is 14 residues. Trimming pared 4 bases from V and 4 bases from J, leaving 13 bases between. CDR3 DNA sequence: TGTGCCAGCAGCCCCTACCGAATCCTCTATGGCTACACCTTC. Its translation is CASSPYRILYGYTF.